The 22 T cell receptor beta chains given below trace back to one sample, sequenced in a study of blood T cell repertoires in COVID-19. The assay was immunoSEQ multiplex PCR, and TCRdb's table has in-frame clones only and misses some. The data contain fewer than 200,000 clones, roughly four fifths of them singletons. Sequences were obtained from peripheral blood. The receptors derive from a human donor in a cohort sampled during active COVID-19.

This chain joins TRBV19 and TRBJ1-1; no reliable D call. V was pared by 7 bases and J by 4 bases, with 16 bases between. Germline CDR1 and CDR2: LNHDA and SQIVND (reference sequence). The CDR3 length is 14 residues. As DNA, the CDR3 is TGTGCCAGTACTACCCGAGGTGGGAGCACTGAAGCTTTCTTT. It is translated as CASTTRGGSTEAFF.

The V call is TRBV19, the J call TRBJ2-7, with a possible D match to TRBD1 (6 bases). Trimming cost V 3 bases and J 5 bases, with 14 bases left between them. This CDR3 is built from 14 residues. Germline loops: CDR1 LNHDA, CDR2 SQIVND (reference sequence). The CDR3 coding sequence is TGTGCCAGTAGTATCGGGCCAGGGGTCCACGAGCAGTACTTC. This gives the protein CASSIGPGVHEQYF.

This rearrangement joins TRBV4-1 to TRBJ1-2; 8 bases agree with TRBD1. The V segment lost 2 bases and the J segment 4 bases; nucleotides outside the gene matches: 3. Germline assignment: CDR1 MGHRA and CDR2 YSYEKL. CDR3 length equals 14 residues. CDR3 sequence: CASSQQGAFYGYTF. In DNA, the CDR3 is TGCGCCAGCAGCCAACAGGGGGCCTTCTATGGCTACACCTTC.

V is TRBV6-2 or TRBV6-3 and J is TRBJ1-2; possibly TRBD1 for D (6 bases). The germline V and J ends were trimmed by 5 bases and 8 bases, with 9 bases remaining between them. The CDR3 loop spans 11 amino acids. Germline values: CDR1 MNHEY, CDR2 SVGEGT. CDR3 DNA sequence: TGTGCCAGCAGTAGACAGGAGGGCTACACCTTC. Encoded protein: CASSRQEGYTF.

This rearrangement joins TRBV6-6 to TRBJ1-2; 11 nucleotides line up with TRBD1. This CDR3 spans 15 amino acids. Losses at the gene ends were 8 bases for V and 0 bases for J; bases not matched to a gene: 5. Germline V gene sequence: CDR1 MNHNY, CDR2 SVGAGI (reference sequence). The CDR3 DNA reads as TGTGCCAGCCGAAAGGGACAGGGGGCTAACTATGGCTACACCTTC. As protein: CASRKGQGANYGYTF.

V usage is TRBV19 and J usage is TRBJ1-3; D uncertain. The CDR3 spans 14 residues. Germline V lookup: CDR1 LNHDA, CDR2 SQIVND (reference sequence). Trimming removed 7 bases from V and 0 bases from J, with 10 bases in between. The CDR3, as DNA: TGTGCCAGTACCTCGGTGAACTCTGGAAACACCATATATTTT. Translating gives CASTSVNSGNTIYF.

The J gene is TRBJ2-4, the V gene TRBV27; D is possibly TRBD1 (6 bases). CDR3 size: 14 residues. The germline V and J ends were trimmed by 5 bases and 2 bases, with 10 bases remaining between them. Germline V gene lookup returns CDR1 MNHEY and CDR2 SMNVEV (reference sequence). The CDR3 bases are TGTGCCAGCAGTGCACAGGGTTCCAAAAACATTCAGTACTTC. Amino acids: CASSAQGSKNIQYF.

The CDR3 DNA reads as TGTGCCAGCAGCTTAGAATCGTCAGATACGCAGTATTTT. Protein product: CASSLESSDTQYF. J is TRBJ2-3 and V is TRBV11-3; D uncertain. CDR1 and CDR2 (germline): SGHNT, YENEEA. The V and J ends lost 0 bases and 4 bases respectively, with 5 bases between them. The CDR3 totals 13 residues.

This clone was detected a few times. The V call is TRBV19, the J call TRBJ1-5; a weak D match, TRBD1 (6 bases). CDR1 is LNHDA, CDR2 SQIVND, per germline (reference sequence). With 5 bases removed from V and 2 bases from J, the gap between germline ends came to 10 bases. The CDR3 is 14 amino acids. CDR3 DNA sequence: TGTGCCAGTAGTTTAAAGGGGGGCAATCAGCCCCAGCATTTT. Protein: CASSLKGGNQPQHF.

This sequence joins TRBV19 and TRBJ1-2; D is unclear. V lost 7 bases and J 0 bases, leaving 15 bases between the germline ends. Germline lookup yields CDR1 LNHDA and CDR2 SQIVND (reference sequence). The length of the CDR3 is 15 residues. The CDR3 loop is CASTIRGLTNYGYTF. CDR3 bases: TGTGCCAGTACTATCAGAGGGCTTACTAACTATGGCTACACCTTC.

This clone is a singleton in its sample. CDR3 nucleotides: TGTGCCAGCGGCAGATATGGCTACACCTTC. Translated: CASGRYGYTF. This chain links TRBV6-4 with TRBJ1-2, with no clear D. This CDR3 comprises 10 residues. Germline assignment: CDR1 MRHNA and CDR2 SNTAGT. V was trimmed by 8 bases and J by 5 bases, leaving 6 bases between them.

This clone was seen a handful of times. This chain connects TRBV2 to TRBJ2-5; tentatively, D is TRBD2 (5 bases). The V end lost 6 bases, the J end lost 5 bases, and 16 bases lay between the germline ends. The CDR3 sequence is 14 residues long. CDR1 and CDR2 (germline): SNHLY, FYNNEI. The CDR3: CASSQVLSGETQYF. The CDR3 DNA sequence: TGTGCCAGCAGCCAGGTATTATCGGGGGAGACCCAGTACTTC. The full variable domain, in which reference TRBV2 and TRBJ2-5 provide the parts outside the CDR3, is EPEVTQTPSHQVTQMGQEVILRCVPISNHLYFYWYRQILGQKVEFLVSFYNNEISEKSEIFDDQFSVERPDGSNFTLKIRSTKLEDSAMYFCASSQVLSGETQYFGPGTRLLVL.

The chain is built from TRBV19 and TRBJ1-1; TRBD1 matches at 10 bases. Germline V CDR1 and CDR2: LNHDA, SQIVND (reference sequence). Trimming removed 6 bases from V and 4 bases from J; junction bases left unmatched: 5. CDR3 size: 14 residues. The CDR3 sequence is CASSAWDRGTEAFF. As DNA, the CDR3 is TGTGCCAGTAGCGCCTGGGACAGGGGCACTGAAGCTTTCTTT.

V is TRBV19 and J is TRBJ2-5, with D possibly being TRBD2 (5 bases). The V end lost 5 bases, the J end lost 3 bases, and 10 bases lay between the germline ends. The CDR3 has 13 amino acids. The germline CDR1 and CDR2 sequences are LNHDA and SQIVND (reference sequence). The CDR3 sequence: CASSYVGEETQYF. The CDR3 DNA follows: TGTGCCAGTAGTTACGTGGGAGAAGAGACCCAGTACTTC.

For the CDR3, the DNA is TGTGCCAGCAGCCCAACGACAGGGAGTACCTACAATGAGCAGTTCTTC. Translating gives CASSPTTGSTYNEQFF. The chain employs TRBV7-9 and TRBJ2-1; 7 bases fit TRBD1. The CDR3 has 16 amino acids. Germline loops: CDR1 SEHNR, CDR2 FQNEAQ (reference sequence). After removal of 5 bases from V and 2 bases from J, the junction contained 9 bases not matched to a gene.

The chain employs TRBV14 and TRBJ2-1; D is uncertain. V was cut by 10 bases and J by 5 bases, with 18 bases left in between. The CDR3 covers 14 residues. Germline V gives CDR1 SGHDN, CDR2 FVKESK. The DNA of the CDR3 is TGTGCCAACATCGCCCCTCCACCTGACAATGAGCAGTTCTTC. This sequence encodes CANIAPPPDNEQFF.

The chain is built from TRBV6-6 and TRBJ1-5; D ambiguous. Germline assignment: CDR1 MNHNY and CDR2 SVGAGI (reference sequence). The CDR3 extends over 13 amino acids. Trimming pared 6 bases from V and 0 bases from J, leaving 6 bases between. DNA for the CDR3: TGTGCCAGCAGCCTTAATAGCAATCAGCCCCAGCATTTT. This encodes CASSLNSNQPQHF.

The chain joins TRBV11-2 to TRBJ1-5, with 8 bases aligning to TRBD1. The V gene's germline CDR1 is SGHAT and CDR2 FQNNGV. The length of the CDR3 is 14 residues. V shed 5 bases and J 5 bases; nucleotides not matched to a gene: 5. The CDR3 DNA follows: TGTGCCAGCAGCCCAGGACAGGGTTATCAGCCCCAGCATTTT. The encoded protein is CASSPGQGYQPQHF.

This clone was recorded once. The CDR3 DNA follows: TGTGCCAGTGGCCCCGGGGTTTTGGGCAAAAACATTCAGTACTTC. Translation gives CASGPGVLGKNIQYF. The chain carries TRBV19 and TRBJ2-4; possible D gene TRBD2, 5 bases. The ends were cut back, 8 bases at V and 3 bases at J, with 17 bases in the middle. CDR3 size: 15 residues. Per the germline V gene, CDR1 is LNHDA and CDR2 is SQIVND (reference sequence).

The V call is TRBV2, the J call TRBJ2-4, with TRBD2 matching over 12 bases. Germline CDR1 reads SNHLY; CDR2 reads FYNNEI. V dropped 10 bases and J dropped 6; count of bases not matched to a gene: 4. The CDR3 is made up of 13 amino acids. DNA for the CDR3: TGTGCCACCGCACTAGCGGGGGGAAACATTCAGTACTTC. It is translated as CATALAGGNIQYF.

The chain has TRBV7-9 and TRBJ1-1; a weak D match, TRBD1 (5 bases). CDR1 and CDR2 (germline): SEHNR, FQNEAQ (reference sequence). V lost 5 bases, J lost 8 bases, and 15 bases lay in between. The CDR3 spans 13 residues. The CDR3 here is CASSPGGEREAFF. In DNA, the CDR3 is TGTGCCAGCAGCCCGGGGGGGGAGCGGGAAGCTTTCTTT.

The chain is built from TRBV5-6 and TRBJ2-7, with a weak D call TRBD1 (5 bases). The V end lost 2 bases, the J end lost 2 bases, and 11 bases lay between the germline ends. Germline CDR1 and CDR2: SGHDT and YYEEEE. The CDR3 is made up of 14 amino acids. CDR3 nucleotides: TGTGCCAGCAGCTTAACAGGTGCAGCCTACGAGCAGTACTTC. It encodes CASSLTGAAYEQYF.